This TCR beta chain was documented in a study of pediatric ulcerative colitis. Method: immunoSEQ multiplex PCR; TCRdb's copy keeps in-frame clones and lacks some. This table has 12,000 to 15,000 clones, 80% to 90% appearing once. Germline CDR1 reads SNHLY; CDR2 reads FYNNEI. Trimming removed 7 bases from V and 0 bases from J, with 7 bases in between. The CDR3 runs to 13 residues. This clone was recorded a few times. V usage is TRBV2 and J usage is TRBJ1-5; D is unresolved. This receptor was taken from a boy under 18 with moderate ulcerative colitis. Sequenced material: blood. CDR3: CASKQDSNQPQHF. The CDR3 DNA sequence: TGTGCCAGCAAACAAGATAGCAATCAGCCCCAGCATTTT.